A selection of T cell receptor beta chains follows, all from one sample in a study of follicular helper T cells after annual influenza vaccination. Sequenced by immunoSEQ multiplex PCR; TCRdb stores in-frame clones only, minus some. This table has some 11,000 clones, about 80% appearing once. Sequences were derived from CXCR5- memory CD4+ T cells sorted from blood, sampled on the day of influenza vaccination. These receptors came from an adult who received the influenza vaccine. CDR3s include the opening cysteine and the closing phenylalanine or tryptophan. The D gene is left open where the match is weak. Clone size, where shown, is once, few, many, or a class for clones that have expanded.

>-|TRBJ1-2|-|TRBV18
CASSPSEGAFYGYTF
TGTGCCAGCTCACCTTCTGAAGGGGCTTTCTATGGCTACACCTTC
>once|TRBJ1-4|-|TRBV4-2
CASSQDFGTEKLFF
TGTGCCAGCAGCCAAGATTTCGGGACTGAAAAACTGTTTTTT
>-|TRBJ2-3|-|TRBV11-2
CASSKDQDTQYF
TGTGCCAGCAGCAAAGACCAAGACACGCAGTATTTT
>-|TRBJ2-2|-|TRBV6-5
CASSYAGVGGTGELFF
TGTGCCAGCAGTTACGCCGGGGTCGGGGGCACCGGGGAGCTGTTTTTT
>-|TRBJ2-5|TRBD1|TRBV19
CASRDRETQYF
TGTGCCAGTAGGGACAGGGAGACCCAGTACTTC
>-|TRBJ1-6|-|TRBV2
CASSGTNNSPLHF
TGTGCCAGCAGCGGGACAAATAATTCACCCCTCCACTTT
>-|TRBJ2-1|TRBD2|TRBV7-2
CASSLAGLAGVVGTPNEQFF
TGTGCCAGCAGCTTAGCCGGACTAGCGGGGGTAGTGGGGACCCCCAATGAGCAGTTCTTC
>-|TRBJ1-2|-|TRBV30
CACLARGCGNYGYTF
TGTGCCTGCCTAGCCCGGGGGTGCGGTAACTATGGCTACACCTTC
>-|TRBJ2-5|-|TRBV11-3
CASSPGRRGTQYF
TGTGCCAGCAGCCCCGGCCGTCGGGGTACCCAGTACTTC
>-|TRBJ1-1|-|TRBV28
CACRLQTPNTEAFF
TGTGCCTGCAGACTACAGACTCCGAACACTGAAGCTTTCTTT
>few|TRBJ1-1|TRBD1|TRBV2
CASTRDSNTEAFF
TGTGCCAGCACCAGGGACAGTAACACTGAAGCTTTCTTT
>-|TRBJ1-5|-|TRBV28
CASSPTWAGFLNQPQHF
TGTGCCAGCAGTCCTACATGGGCGGGGTTCCTAAATCAGCCCCAGCATTTT
>-|TRBJ2-2|TRBD2|TRBV2
CASRGLAGKGGELFF
TGTGCCAGCAGAGGACTAGCGGGGAAGGGTGGGGAGCTGTTTTTT
>once|TRBJ2-2|TRBD2|TRBV5-1
CASSLLAGGPPGELFF
TGCGCCAGCAGCTTGTTAGCGGGGGGGCCACCCGGGGAGCTGTTTTTT
>once|TRBJ1-1|-|TRBV7-9
CASSHTGTPNTEAFF
TGTGCCAGCAGCCACACCGGGACACCGAACACTGAAGCTTTCTTT
>-|TRBJ1-1|-|TRBV5-1
CASSLARGRVVNTEAFF
TGCGCCAGCAGCTTGGCCCGGGGCAGGGTGGTGAACACTGAAGCTTTCTTT
>-|TRBJ2-2|-|TRBV7-2
CASSFYSRGRGGELFF
TGTGCCAGCAGCTTTTATTCCCGGGGGCGCGGCGGGGAGCTGTTTTTT